The 12 T cell receptor beta chains presented below share a single source sample, sequenced in a study of preoperative IRX-2 immunotherapy in early breast cancer. The method was immunoSEQ multiplex PCR; TCRdb's version includes in-frame clones alone and lacks a portion of them. Among around 30,000 clones, 75% to 80% were seen once, and the ten largest hold 2.2%. Treatment of the sample: preoperative locoregional IRX-2 cytokine immunotherapy. The sequenced sample was lymph node tissue, obtained before IRX-2 immunotherapy. The receptors were gathered from a human donor with breast cancer.

The chain uses TRBV7-7 and TRBJ1-4; TRBD1 agrees at 8 bases. CDR3 length: 15 residues. V lost 1 base and J lost 7; bases outside the gene matches: 5. Germline V CDR1 and CDR2: SSHAT, FNYEAQ (reference sequence). The CDR3 coding sequence is TGTGCCAGCAGCTTAGACAGGGGGGCGGGTGAAAAACTGTTTTTT. Translation: CASSLDRGAGEKLFF.

In DNA, the CDR3 is TGTGCCAGCAGTTATCAGGGGGCGAACATTCAGTACTTC. It translates to CASSYQGANIQYF. V is TRBV6-8 and J is TRBJ2-4; 8 bases match TRBD1. Germline V CDR1 and CDR2: MNHGY, SAAAGT. After removal of 3 bases from V and 7 bases from J, the junction contained 2 bases not matched to a gene. The CDR3 sequence is 13 residues long.

The chain recombines TRBV25-1 with TRBJ1-5; D call uncertain. This CDR3 comprises 15 residues. CDR1 and CDR2 (germline): MGHDK, SYGVNS. V gave up 4 bases and J gave up 0 bases, with 10 bases separating them. The CDR3 here is CASSGNLISNQPQHF. The CDR3 region has the DNA TGTGCCAGCAGTGGAAATCTGATTAGCAATCAGCCCCAGCATTTT.

This rearrangement joins TRBV6-8 to TRBJ1-1, with a tentative D call TRBD1 (5 bases). V was trimmed by 0 bases and J by 0 bases, leaving 14 bases between them. Germline assignment: CDR1 MNHGY and CDR2 SAAAGT. The CDR3 contains 17 residues. The DNA of the CDR3 is TGTGCCAGCAGTTACTCGTCAGGGAAACGGATGAACACTGAAGCTTTCTTT. Its protein is CASSYSSGKRMNTEAFF.

The J gene is TRBJ2-7, the V gene TRBV6-4, with 13 bases lining up with TRBD2. Per germline, CDR1 MRHNA and CDR2 SNTAGT. Trimming took 3 bases from V and 4 from J; bases not matched to a gene: 9. The CDR3 runs to 17 residues. The CDR3 nucleotides read TGTGCCAGCAGTGAGCGCCGGACTAGCGGGGGACAGTACGAGCAGTACTTC. Translating it yields CASSERRTSGGQYEQYF.

V is TRBV6-1 and J is TRBJ2-7; TRBD2 is a possible D gene (6 bases). CDR1 is MNHNS and CDR2 is SASEGT in the germline V gene. Trimming removed 1 base at V and 0 bases at J, with 13 bases between. This CDR3 has 16 amino acids. DNA of the CDR3: TGTGCCAGCAGTGAAGGGGGCGGGACCGGCTCCTACGAGCAGTACTTC. Translation gives CASSEGGGTGSYEQYF.

This clone appeared once. The chain links TRBV9 to TRBJ1-1; TRBD1 matches 7 bases. V shed 4 bases and J 4 bases; nucleotides not matched to a gene: 10. This CDR3 comprises 15 residues. From germline, CDR1 is SGDLS and CDR2 YYNGEE. The chain's CDR3 is CASSRTGGGTTEAFF. The CDR3 nucleotides are TGTGCCAGCAGCCGGACAGGTGGGGGAACCACTGAAGCTTTCTTT.

V and J are TRBV12-5 and TRBJ2-3, with D unresolved. Trimming pared 3 bases from V and 2 bases from J, leaving 6 bases between. The CDR3 runs to 13 residues. Looked up from germline, CDR1 is LGHNT and CDR2 is FRNRAP. This chain's CDR3 is CASGFGYTDTQYF. The CDR3 DNA follows: TGTGCTAGTGGTTTCGGTTACACAGATACGCAGTATTTT.

This sequence joins TRBV14 and TRBJ1-2; 8 nucleotides line up with TRBD1. This CDR3 has 14 residues. Germline assignment: CDR1 SGHDN and CDR2 FVKESK. Germline trimming cut 5 bases from V and 5 bases from J; bases unmatched to any gene: 7. The CDR3 DNA is TGTGCCAGCAGCGGGGACAGGACAGGGTATGGCTACACCTTC. Translation: CASSGDRTGYGYTF.

The chain carries TRBV29-1 and TRBJ1-4; a weak D match, TRBD1 (5 bases). Trimming took 3 bases from V and 4 from J, leaving 9 bases between them. CDR1 and CDR2 (germline): SQVTM, ANQGSEA. CDR3 length: 13 amino acids. For the CDR3, the DNA is TGCAGCGTTGACTCCGGGGGTAATGAAAAACTGTTTTTT. It yields the protein CSVDSGGNEKLFF.

The rearrangement links TRBV11-3 to TRBJ1-1, with D possibly matching TRBD1 (6 bases). Looked up from germline, CDR1 is SGHNT and CDR2 is YENEEA. Trimming took 5 bases from V and 0 from J, leaving 10 bases between them. This CDR3 contains 14 residues. CDR3 sequence (DNA): TGTGCCAGCAGCCCTGGGACACTGAACACTGAAGCTTTCTTT. This sequence encodes CASSPGTLNTEAFF.

This rearrangement joins TRBV7-6 to TRBJ2-2, with 9 nucleotides matching TRBD1. CDR3 size: 18 residues. V was pared by 5 bases and J by 7 bases, with 17 bases of the junction left unmatched. CDR1 and CDR2 (germline): SGHVS, FNYEAQ. CDR3 sequence (DNA): TGTGCCAGCAGCGCCCTAAGTGGGACAGGGCATGTATTCGGGGAGCTGTTTTTT. Translating gives CASSALSGTGHVFGELFF. Full variable domain (rest looked up from reference TRBV7-6 and TRBJ2-2): GAGVSQSPRYKVTKRGQDVALRCDPISGHVSLYWYRQALGQGPEFLTYFNYEAQQDKSGLPNDRFSAERPEGSISTLTIQRTEQRDSAMYRCASSALSGTGHVFGELFFGEGSRLTVL.